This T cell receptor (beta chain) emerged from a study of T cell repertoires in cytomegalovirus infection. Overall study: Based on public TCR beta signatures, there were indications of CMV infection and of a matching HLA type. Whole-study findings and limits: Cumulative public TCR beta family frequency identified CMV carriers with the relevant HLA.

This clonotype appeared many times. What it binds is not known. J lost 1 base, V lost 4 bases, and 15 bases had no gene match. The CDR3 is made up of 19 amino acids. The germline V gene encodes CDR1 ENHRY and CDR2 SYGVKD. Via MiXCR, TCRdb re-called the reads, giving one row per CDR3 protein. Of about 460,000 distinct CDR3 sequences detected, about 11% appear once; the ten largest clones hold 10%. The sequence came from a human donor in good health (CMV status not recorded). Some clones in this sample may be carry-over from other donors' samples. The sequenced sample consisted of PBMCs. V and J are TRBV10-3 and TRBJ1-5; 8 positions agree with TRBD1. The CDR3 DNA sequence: TGTGCCATCAGTGGGGGGACAGGTAGCCCCCTGATGAGCAATCAGCCCCAGCATTTT. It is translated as CAISGGTGSPLMSNQPQHF.